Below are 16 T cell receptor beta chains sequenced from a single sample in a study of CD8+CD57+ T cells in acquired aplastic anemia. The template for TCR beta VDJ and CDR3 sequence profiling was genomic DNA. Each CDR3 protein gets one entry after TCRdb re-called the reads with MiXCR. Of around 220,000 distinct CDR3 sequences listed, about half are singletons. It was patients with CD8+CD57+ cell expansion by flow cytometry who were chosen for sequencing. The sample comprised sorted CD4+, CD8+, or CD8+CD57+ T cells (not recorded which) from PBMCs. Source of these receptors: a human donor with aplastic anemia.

The CDR3 spells CSVVENYNEQFF. The DNA for the CDR3 is TGCAGCGTTGTGGAAAACTACAATGAGCAGTTCTTC. This chain links TRBV29-1 with TRBJ2-1; the D is unclear. V lost 4 bases and J 3 bases, leaving 7 bases between the germline ends. Germline V gene data show CDR1 as SQVTM and CDR2 as ANQGSEA. The CDR3 is 12 amino acids.

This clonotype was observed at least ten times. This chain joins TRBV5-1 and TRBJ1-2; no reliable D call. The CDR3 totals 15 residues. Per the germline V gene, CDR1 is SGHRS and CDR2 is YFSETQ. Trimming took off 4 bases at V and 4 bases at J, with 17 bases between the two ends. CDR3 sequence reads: CASSLDISRLYGYTF. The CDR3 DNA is TGCGCCAGCAGCCTCGACATCTCCCGGCTCTATGGCTACACCTTC.

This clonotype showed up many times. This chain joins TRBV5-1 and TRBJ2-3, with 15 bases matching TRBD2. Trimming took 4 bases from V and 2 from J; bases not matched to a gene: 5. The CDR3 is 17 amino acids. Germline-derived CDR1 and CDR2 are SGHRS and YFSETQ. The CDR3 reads CASSPGLAGGYTDTQYF. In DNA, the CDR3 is TGCGCCAGCAGCCCGGGACTAGCGGGGGGATACACAGATACGCAGTATTTT.

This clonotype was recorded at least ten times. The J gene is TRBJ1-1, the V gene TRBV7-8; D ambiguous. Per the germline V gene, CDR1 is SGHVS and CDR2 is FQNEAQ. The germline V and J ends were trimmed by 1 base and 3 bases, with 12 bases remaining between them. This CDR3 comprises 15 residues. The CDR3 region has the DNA TGTGCCAGCAGCTTAGTCATCGTCGGTTACACTGAAGCTTTCTTT. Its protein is CASSLVIVGYTEAFF. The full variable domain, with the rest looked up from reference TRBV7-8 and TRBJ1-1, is GAGVSQSPRYKVAKRGQDVALRCDPISGHVSLFWYQQALGQGPEFLTYFQNEAQLDKSGLPSDRFFAERPEGSVSTLKIQRTQQEDSAVYLCASSLVIVGYTEAFFGQGTRLTVV.

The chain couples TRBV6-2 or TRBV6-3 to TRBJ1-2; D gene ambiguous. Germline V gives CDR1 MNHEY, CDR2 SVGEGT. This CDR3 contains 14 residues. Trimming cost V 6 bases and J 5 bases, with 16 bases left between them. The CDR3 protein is CASRVLKLSYGYTF. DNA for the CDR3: TGTGCCAGCAGGGTCTTAAAGCTTTCTTATGGCTACACCTTC.

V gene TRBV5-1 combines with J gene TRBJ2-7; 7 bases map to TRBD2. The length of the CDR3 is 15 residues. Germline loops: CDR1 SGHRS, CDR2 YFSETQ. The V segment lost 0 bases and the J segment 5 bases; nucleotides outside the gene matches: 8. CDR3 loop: CASSLGGGSDNEQYF. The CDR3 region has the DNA TGCGCCAGCAGCTTGGGGGGGGGTAGCGACAACGAGCAGTACTTC.

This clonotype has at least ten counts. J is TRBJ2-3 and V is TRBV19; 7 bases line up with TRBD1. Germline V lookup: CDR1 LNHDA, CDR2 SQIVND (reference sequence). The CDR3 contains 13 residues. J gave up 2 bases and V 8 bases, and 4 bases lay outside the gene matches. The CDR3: CASSDRSTDTQYF. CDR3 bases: TGTGCCAGTTCGGACAGGTCCACAGATACGCAGTATTTT.

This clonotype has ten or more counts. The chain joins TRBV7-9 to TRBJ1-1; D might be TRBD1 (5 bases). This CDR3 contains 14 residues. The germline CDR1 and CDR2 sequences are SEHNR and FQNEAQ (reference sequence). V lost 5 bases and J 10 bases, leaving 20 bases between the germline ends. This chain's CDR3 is CASSPTGAFSGAFF. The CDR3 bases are TGTGCCAGCAGCCCAACCGGGGCCTTCTCGGGAGCTTTCTTT.

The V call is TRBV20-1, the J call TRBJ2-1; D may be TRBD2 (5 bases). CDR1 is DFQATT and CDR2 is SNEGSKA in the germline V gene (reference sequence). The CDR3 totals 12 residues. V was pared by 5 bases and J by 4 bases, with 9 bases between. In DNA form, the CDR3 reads TGCAGTGCTGGACCGGGGTACAATGAGCAGTTCTTC. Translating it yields CSAGPGYNEQFF.

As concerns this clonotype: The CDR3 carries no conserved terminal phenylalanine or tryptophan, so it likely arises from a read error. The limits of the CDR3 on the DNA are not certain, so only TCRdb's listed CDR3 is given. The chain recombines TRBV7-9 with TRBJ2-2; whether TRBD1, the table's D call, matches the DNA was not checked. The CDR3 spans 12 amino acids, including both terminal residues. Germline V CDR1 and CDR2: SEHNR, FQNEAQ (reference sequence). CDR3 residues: CASSRPDTGERK.

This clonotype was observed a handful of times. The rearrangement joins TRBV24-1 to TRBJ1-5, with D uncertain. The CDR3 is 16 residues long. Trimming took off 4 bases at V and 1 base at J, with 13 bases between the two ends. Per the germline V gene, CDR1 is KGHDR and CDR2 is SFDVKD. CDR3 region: CATSDPGGGSNQPQHF. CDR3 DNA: TGTGCCACCAGTGACCCGGGTGGAGGAAGCAATCAGCCCCAGCATTTT.

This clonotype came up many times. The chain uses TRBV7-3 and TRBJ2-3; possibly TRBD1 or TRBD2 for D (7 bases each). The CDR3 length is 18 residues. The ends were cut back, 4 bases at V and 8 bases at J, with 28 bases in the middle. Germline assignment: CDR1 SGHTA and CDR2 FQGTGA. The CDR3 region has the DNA TGTGCCAGCAGCTCCCTCCCAGGGGGGGGCCGCGAGGGAGGTACGCAGTATTTT. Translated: CASSSLPGGGREGGTQYF. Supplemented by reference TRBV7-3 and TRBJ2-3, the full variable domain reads GAGVSQTPSNKVTEKGKYVELRCDPISGHTALYWYRQSLGQGPEFLIYFQGTGAADDSGLPNDRFFAVRPEGSVSTLKIQRTERGDSAVYLCASSSLPGGGREGGTQYFGPGTRLTVL.

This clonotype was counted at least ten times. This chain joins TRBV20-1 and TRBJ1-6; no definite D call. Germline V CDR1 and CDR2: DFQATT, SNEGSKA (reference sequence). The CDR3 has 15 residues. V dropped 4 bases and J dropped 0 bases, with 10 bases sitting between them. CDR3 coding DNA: TGCAGTGCTACTTACCTTAGCTCCTATAATTCACCCCTCCACTTT. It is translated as CSATYLSSYNSPLHF.

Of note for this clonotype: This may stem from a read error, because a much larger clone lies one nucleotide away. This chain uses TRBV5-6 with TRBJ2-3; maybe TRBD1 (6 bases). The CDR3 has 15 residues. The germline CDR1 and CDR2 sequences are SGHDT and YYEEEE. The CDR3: CAGSLEGGPTDTQYF. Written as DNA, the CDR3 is TGTGCCGGCAGCTTGGAAGGGGGACCTACAGATACGCAGTATTTT.

The CDR3 bases are TGTGCCAGCTCACCAAGCAGGACCCAAACCGGGGAGCTGTTTTTT. Encoded protein: CASSPSRTQTGELFF. This chain uses TRBV18 with TRBJ2-2; D unclear. CDR1 is KGHSH and CDR2 is LQKENI in the germline V gene. The V end lost 2 bases, the J end lost 5 bases, and 12 bases lay between the germline ends. CDR3 size: 15 residues.

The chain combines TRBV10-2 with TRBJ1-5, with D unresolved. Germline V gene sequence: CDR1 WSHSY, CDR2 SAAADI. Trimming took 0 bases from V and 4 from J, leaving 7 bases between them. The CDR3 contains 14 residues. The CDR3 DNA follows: TGCGCCAGCAGTGAGTCGGTGGTAAATCAGCCCCAGCATTTT. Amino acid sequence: CASSESVVNQPQHF.